The 27 T cell receptor beta chains in this list originate from one sample, sequenced in a study of shared clonotypes between healthy human individuals. Naive CD8 cells comprised CD45RO-negative, CCR7-positively selected cells, excluding terminally differentiated effector memory CD45RA+ cells. The table came from immunoSEQ multiplex PCR; TCRdb's copy has only in-frame clones and leaves some out. The sample lists some 1,900,000 clones; roughly 95% were seen once. Sample: naive CD8+ T cells sorted from blood. The receptors were gathered from a man aged 18 to 30 in good health.

The chain combines TRBV6-5 with TRBJ1-1, with no clear D. Per germline, CDR1 MNHEY and CDR2 SVGAGI. There are 14 residues in the CDR3. Trimming shortened V by 5 bases and J by 0 bases, and 10 bases separated the two germline ends. The CDR3 bases are TGTGCCAGCAGTGAGGGCATTATGAACACTGAAGCTTTCTTT. Translated, it gives CASSEGIMNTEAFF.

The CDR3 sequence: CASRPAPGLTQYF. The CDR3 region has the DNA TGTGCCAGCAGACCCGCTCCAGGGCTGACCCAGTACTTC. The V gene is TRBV11-2, the J gene TRBJ2-5; tentatively, D is TRBD1 (5 bases). CDR1 and CDR2 from the germline V gene are SGHAT and FQNNGV. This CDR3 region has 13 residues. The germline V and J ends were trimmed by 6 bases and 7 bases, with 15 bases remaining between them.

V usage is TRBV19 and J usage is TRBJ1-1; a weak D match, TRBD1 (6 bases). The CDR3 is made up of 15 amino acids. Germline V gene sequence: CDR1 LNHDA, CDR2 SQIVND (reference sequence). Trimming took 1 base from V and 1 from J, leaving 10 bases between them. The DNA for the CDR3 is TGTGCCAGTAGTATAGTGGCAGGGGCGAACACTGAAGCTTTCTTT. Translation: CASSIVAGANTEAFF. The full variable domain, completed using reference TRBV19 and TRBJ1-1, is DGGITQSPKYLFRKEGQNVTLSCEQNLNHDAMYWYRQDPGQGLRLIYYSQIVNDFQKGDIAEGYSVSREKKESFPLTVTSAQKNPTAFYLCASSIVAGANTEAFFGQGTRLTVV.

The rearrangement links TRBV30 to TRBJ2-7; 7 positions match TRBD1. From germline, CDR1 is GTSNPN and CDR2 SVGIG (reference sequence). This CDR3 is 11 amino acids long. With 5 bases clipped from V and 5 bases from J, the junction kept 3 bases outside the gene matches. CDR3 region: CAWETGNEQYF. The CDR3 nucleotides are TGTGCCTGGGAGACAGGGAACGAGCAGTACTTC.

The chain couples TRBV30 to TRBJ1-2, with unresolved D. The CDR3 runs 10 residues. Germline V CDR1 and CDR2: GTSNPN, SVGIG (reference sequence). Trimming pared 4 bases from V and 8 bases from J, leaving 8 bases between. CDR3 residues: CAWISTGYTF. Written as DNA, the CDR3 is TGTGCCTGGATTTCAACCGGCTACACCTTC.

V is TRBV2 and J is TRBJ2-1; TRBD2 is a possible D gene (6 bases). V lost 7 bases, J lost 7 bases, and 11 bases lay in between. The CDR3 is 12 residues long. Per the germline V gene, CDR1 is SNHLY and CDR2 is FYNNEI. The chain's CDR3 is CASIFAGNEQFF. CDR3 nucleotides: TGTGCCAGCATCTTTGCGGGGAATGAGCAGTTCTTC.

In this sample, this clone turned up once. The chain carries TRBV14 and TRBJ2-7; a weak D match, TRBD1 (6 bases). Trimming left V 5 bases short and J 3 bases short, with 11 bases between. The germline V gene has CDR1 SGHDN and CDR2 FVKESK. The CDR3 sequence is 13 residues long. DNA for the CDR3: TGTGCCAGCAGCATTTTACAGGGCTACGAGCAGTACTTC. It is translated as CASSILQGYEQYF.

This chain uses TRBV4-3 with TRBJ1-6, with D possibly matching TRBD1 (5 bases). The CDR3 extends over 18 amino acids. Germline CDR1 is LGHNA and CDR2 is YSLEER. Trimming stripped 0 bases from V and 0 bases from J, with 12 bases between. This CDR3 reads CASSQEKEGSSYNSPLHF. CDR3 bases: TGCGCCAGCAGCCAAGAAAAGGAGGGGAGCTCCTATAATTCACCCCTCCACTTT.

J is TRBJ2-7 and V is TRBV6-6, with a weak D call TRBD1 (5 bases). The germline V and J ends were trimmed by 7 bases and 4 bases, with 17 bases remaining between them. The CDR3 is 14 residues long. CDR1 is MNHNY and CDR2 is SVGAGI in the germline V gene (reference sequence). The CDR3 sequence is CASTPTDNFYEQYF. DNA of the CDR3: TGTGCCAGCACCCCCACGGACAACTTTTACGAGCAGTACTTC.

This rearrangement joins TRBV6-5 to TRBJ2-3; perhaps TRBD1 as D (6 bases). The germline V and J ends were trimmed by 6 bases and 6 bases, with 13 bases remaining between them. CDR1 is MNHEY and CDR2 is SVGAGI in the germline V gene. This CDR3 spans 13 amino acids. CDR3 sequence: CASSPDRSDTQYF. The CDR3 nucleotides are TGTGCCAGCAGCCCCGACAGGTCTGATACGCAGTATTTT.

V is TRBV6-1 and J is TRBJ2-7, with TRBD1 matching over 10 bases. Trimming cost V 10 bases and J 3 bases; bases outside gene matches: 6. Per the germline V gene, CDR1 is MNHNS and CDR2 is SASEGT. CDR3 length equals 13 residues. The CDR3 nucleotides read TGTGCCACGGCGGGGACAGGGGACTACGAGCAGTACTTC. Its protein is CATAGTGDYEQYF.

The chain links TRBV30 to TRBJ2-1; 7 bases are a match to TRBD1. CDR1 is GTSNPN and CDR2 is SVGIG in the germline V gene (reference sequence). Trimming cost V 1 base and J 9 bases; bases outside gene matches: 6. The CDR3 has 13 residues. CDR3: CAWSGQGWREQFF. Here the CDR3 DNA reads TGTGCCTGGAGTGGACAGGGTTGGCGTGAGCAGTTCTTC. Combining the CDR3 with reference TRBV30 and TRBJ2-1 gives the whole variable domain SQTIHQWPATLVQPVGSPLSLECTVEGTSNPNLYWYRQAAGRGLQLLFYSVGIGQISSEVPQNLSASRPQDRQFILSSKKLLLSDSGFYLCAWSGQGWREQFFGPGTRLTVL.

The CDR3 loop reads CAISARLAGEYNEQFF. In DNA, the CDR3 is TGTGCCATCAGTGCTAGACTAGCGGGAGAATACAATGAGCAGTTCTTC. This rearrangement joins TRBV10-3 to TRBJ2-1, with 12 bases fitting TRBD2. Germline CDR1 reads ENHRY; CDR2 reads SYGVKD. V shed 4 bases, J shed 4 bases, and the junction held 5 bases outside the gene matches. The CDR3 extends over 16 amino acids.

Remarks on this clone: This sample includes further DNA sequences coding for the same CDR3. The chain couples TRBV5-4 to TRBJ1-1; D gene uncertain. The CDR3 covers 11 residues. The V and J ends lost 3 bases and 3 bases respectively, with 3 bases between them. Germline V CDR1 and CDR2: SGHNT, YYREEE (reference sequence). The CDR3 bases are TGTGCCAGCAGCTCCTACACTGAAGCTTTCTTT. Its translation is CASSSYTEAFF.

J is TRBJ2-7 and V is TRBV6-1; 9 positions match TRBD2. The CDR3 is 14 amino acids. In germline, CDR1 is MNHNS, CDR2 SASEGT. V gave up 7 bases and J gave up 5 bases; unmatched junction bases: 9. CDR3 coding DNA: TGTGCCAGCACGGTTCGCGTAGCGGGGGACGAGCAGTACTTC. This encodes CASTVRVAGDEQYF.

CDR3 sequence reads: CASSQAGGALDQPQHF. The CDR3 DNA reads as TGTGCCAGCAGCCAGGCAGGGGGCGCGTTGGATCAGCCCCAGCATTTT. The chain couples TRBV14 to TRBJ1-5, with 8 bases lining up with TRBD1. Germline CDR1 SGHDN, CDR2 FVKESK. The ends lost 3 bases at V and 5 bases at J; junction bases unmatched: 9. This CDR3 is 16 amino acids long.

Here the CDR3 reads CASSLSGSNEQFF. Written as DNA, the CDR3 is TGTGCCAGCAGCCTCAGCGGGAGCAATGAGCAGTTCTTC. The chain has TRBV13 and TRBJ2-1, with 8 bases that match TRBD2. Trimming at V came to 5 bases and at J to 6 bases, leaving 3 bases not matched to a gene. CDR3 size: 13 residues. The V gene's germline CDR1 is PRHDT and CDR2 FYEKMQ (reference sequence).

This chain uses TRBV5-6 with TRBJ1-3; D ambiguous. Germline CDR1 is SGHDT and CDR2 is YYEEEE. This CDR3 is built from 15 residues. Trimming stripped 4 bases from V and 0 bases from J, with 11 bases between. CDR3 nucleotides: TGTGCCAGCAGCCCGGACCGAAGCTCTGGAAACACCATATATTTT. As protein: CASSPDRSSGNTIYF.

This clone was detected only once. The rearrangement uses TRBV5-6 and TRBJ2-1; D may be TRBD2 (6 bases). Germline CDR1 SGHDT, CDR2 YYEEEE. V was trimmed by 3 bases and J by 2 bases, leaving 24 bases between them. The CDR3 runs 19 residues. The CDR3 reads CASSWEAVSSGIPYNEQFF. CDR3 nucleotides: TGTGCCAGCAGCTGGGAGGCGGTGAGTTCCGGGATTCCCTACAATGAGCAGTTCTTC. Using reference TRBV5-6 and TRBJ2-1 for the parts outside the CDR3, the full variable domain is DAGVTQSPTHLIKTRGQQVTLRCSPKSGHDTVSWYQQALGQGPQFIFQYYEEEERQRGNFPDRFSGHQFPNYSSELNVNALLLGDSALYLCASSWEAVSSGIPYNEQFFGPGTRLTVL.

This rearrangement joins TRBV6-1 to TRBJ1-3, with no clear D. The CDR3 runs to 12 residues. Between the trimmed V and J ends, which lost 4 bases and 5 bases, there was a span of 6 bases. Germline CDR1 MNHNS, CDR2 SASEGT. CDR3: CASSGSRNTIYF. CDR3 nucleotides: TGTGCCAGCAGTGGGTCCCGAAACACCATATATTTT.

The V call is TRBV7-9, the J call TRBJ2-2; TRBD1 matches 8 bases. Germline assignment: CDR1 SEHNR and CDR2 FQNEAQ (reference sequence). Trimming at V came to 6 bases and at J to 6 bases, leaving 6 bases not matched to a gene. This CDR3 is 14 amino acids long. The CDR3 coding sequence is TGTGCCAGCAGAGACAGGGGCCGTGCCGGGGAGCTGTTTTTT. Translated, it gives CASRDRGRAGELFF.

V and J are TRBV28 and TRBJ1-4, with D unclear. The CDR3 runs to 11 residues. V dropped 2 bases and J dropped 8 bases, with 3 bases sitting between them. CDR1 and CDR2 from the germline V gene are MDHEN and SYDVKM. The CDR3 bases are TGTGCCAGCAGTTTAGAAGAAAAACTGTTTTTT. Its translation: CASSLEEKLFF.

V and J are TRBV2 and TRBJ2-2; D is unresolved. CDR3 size: 15 residues. Trimming cost V 0 bases and J 7 bases, with 12 bases left between them. Germline V CDR1 and CDR2: SNHLY, FYNNEI. CDR3 residues: CASSEALLGGGELFF. The CDR3 coding sequence is TGTGCCAGCAGTGAAGCGCTCCTGGGTGGCGGGGAGCTGTTTTTT.

The chain is built from TRBV7-9 and TRBJ2-7; the match to TRBD1 covers 9 bases. Germline-derived CDR1 and CDR2 are SEHNR and FQNEAQ (reference sequence). This CDR3 is built from 16 residues. Unmatched junction bases numbered 11, after V lost 5 bases and J lost 3 bases. The CDR3 DNA reads TGTGCCAGCAGCCCCGCCATGGGACAGGGCTACTACGAGCAGTACTTC. This codes for CASSPAMGQGYYEQYF.

This chain links TRBV30 with TRBJ2-7; the D is unclear. The V end was cut by 0 bases, the J end by 5 bases, with 11 bases between. The CDR3 length is 13 residues. CDR1 GTSNPN and CDR2 SVGIG come from the germline V gene (reference sequence). The CDR3 region has the DNA TGTGCCTGGAGTGTAAGACTCGCCCACGAGCAGTACTTC. Translation: CAWSVRLAHEQYF. The whole variable domain, remainder taken from reference TRBV30 and TRBJ2-7, is SQTIHQWPATLVQPVGSPLSLECTVEGTSNPNLYWYRQAAGRGLQLLFYSVGIGQISSEVPQNLSASRPQDRQFILSSKKLLLSDSGFYLCAWSVRLAHEQYFGPGTRLTVT.

V is TRBV28 and J is TRBJ2-7, with TRBD1 identical over 9 bases. Germline V lookup: CDR1 MDHEN, CDR2 SYDVKM. CDR3 length: 14 amino acids. V was clipped by 8 bases and J by 6 bases; unmatched bases: 11. CDR3 coding DNA: TGTGCCAGCGCACAAGGGACAGGGAGCCTCGAGCAGTACTTC. Its protein is CASAQGTGSLEQYF.

This sequence joins TRBV11-2 and TRBJ2-7; D is possibly TRBD1 (5 bases). This CDR3 contains 15 residues. Trimming took 0 bases from V and 2 from J, leaving 11 bases between them. The germline CDR1 and CDR2 sequences are SGHAT and FQNNGV. In nucleotides, the CDR3 is TGTGCCAGCAGCTTAGACCCAGGGAATGCCTACGAGCAGTACTTC. Its protein is CASSLDPGNAYEQYF.